The source of this T cell receptor (beta chain) is a study of blood T cell repertoires in COVID-19. As for the study in general: Samples taken during acute and convalescent COVID-19 were collected in the United States, Italy and Spain. The cDNA or gDNA used as material had been derived from T cells, B-cell-depleted T cells, or PBMCs.

The CDR3 has 13 amino acids. Germline CDR1 reads SNHLY; CDR2 reads FYNNEI. Losses at the gene ends were 4 bases for V and 10 bases for J; bases not matched to a gene: 6. Source study methods: By means of reference gene primer amplification, nucleated cell counts were estimated. The data were produced by immunoSEQ multiplex PCR, yet TCRdb's version contains in-frame clones alone and is incomplete. V, J and clone size were drawn from that table, and D and trimming were deduced from the DNA. Of about 330,000 clones listed, around 89% are singletons. This TCR derives from a man aged 18-30 years who had recovered from COVID-19. J is TRBJ1-2 and V is TRBV2; 10 nucleotides agree with TRBD1. The specimen sequenced was peripheral blood. CDR3 bases: TGTGCCAGCAGTGGACAGGGGGCACCTCCCTACACCTTC. This codes for CASSGQGAPPYTF. The variable domain in full, completed from reference TRBV2 and TRBJ1-2, reads EPEVTQTPSHQVTQMGQEVILRCVPISNHLYFYWYRQILGQKVEFLVSFYNNEISEKSEIFDDQFSVERPDGSNFTLKIRSTKLEDSAMYFCASSGQGAPPYTFGSGTRLTVV.